This passage covers 14 T cell receptor beta chains from one sample sequenced in a study of spatial heterogeneity in lung cancer. Whole-study results and caveats: Tracking of tumor mutation counts was seen in expanded intratumoral alpha and beta TCR counts.

TCRdb reprocessed the 5' RACE reads via MiXCR and lists one record per CDR3 protein. Of 9,500 to 13,000 distinct CDR3 sequences in the sample, roughly 8% were seen once. These receptors' targets are unknown. Time point noted: sample taken at primary tumor resection. The source was lung tumor tissue, collected at surgery. These receptors were obtained from a male donor with early-stage non-small cell lung cancer.

This clonotype was seen only a few times. CDR3 sequence: CASSQDGGGRTEAFF. The CDR3 coding sequence is TGCGCCAGCAGCCAAGATGGAGGGGGTAGGACTGAAGCTTTCTTT. The chain links TRBV4-1 to TRBJ1-1, with a weak D call TRBD1 (6 bases). The CDR3 totals 15 residues. V gave up 0 bases and J gave up 5 bases, with 13 bases separating them. CDR1 MGHRA and CDR2 YSYEKL come from the germline V gene.

Ten or more counts support this clonotype. V and J are TRBV5-5 and TRBJ2-2; 8 nucleotides agree with TRBD1. The trim removed 4 bases at V and 4 bases at J, leaving 6 bases unmatched. Germline values: CDR1 SGHKS, CDR2 YYEKEE (reference sequence). The CDR3 is 15 amino acids. DNA of the CDR3: TGTGCCAGCAGCCAGGTGCAGGGGGCCACCGGGGAGCTGTTTTTT. This gives the protein CASSQVQGATGELFF.

Judged by abundance, this clonotype is medium-sized. The CDR3 sequence is CASSVGSANYGYTF. The CDR3, as DNA: TGTGCCAGCAGCGTAGGGTCCGCTAACTATGGCTACACCTTC. The V gene is TRBV9, the J gene TRBJ1-2; D remains ambiguous. The CDR3 length is 14 residues. V lost 0 bases to trimming and J lost 0 bases, with 6 bases between them. CDR1 and CDR2 (germline): SGDLS, YYNGEE.

The chain links TRBV18 to TRBJ2-1; 8 bases match TRBD2. J was trimmed by 7 bases and V by 6 bases; bases with no gene match: 11. Germline CDR1 is KGHSH and CDR2 is LQKENI. This CDR3 has 15 residues. CDR3 residues: CASSPGGARGNEQFF. The CDR3 nucleotides are TGTGCCAGCTCCCCGGGAGGGGCGCGGGGGAATGAGCAGTTCTTC. The full variable domain, with the rest looked up from reference TRBV18 and TRBJ2-1, is NAGVMQNPRHLVRRRGQEARLRCSPMKGHSHVYWYRQLPEEGLKFMVYLQKENIIDESGMPKERFSAEFPKEGPSILRIQQVVRGDSAAYFCASSPGGARGNEQFFGPGTRLTVL.

This clonotype occurred many times. This rearrangement joins TRBV28 to TRBJ1-6; D possibly corresponds to TRBD1 (5 bases). This CDR3 has 16 amino acids. In germline, CDR1 is MDHEN, CDR2 SYDVKM. V lost 6 bases and J lost 5, with 17 bases in between. The CDR3 nucleotides are TGTGCCAGCAGGGCTTTAACAACCAGGGATAATTCACCCCTCCACTTT. Its protein product is CASRALTTRDNSPLHF.

A few counts support this clonotype. The chain combines TRBV4-2 with TRBJ2-1; possibly TRBD1 for D (6 bases). From germline, CDR1 is LGHNA and CDR2 YNFKEQ. This CDR3 contains 16 residues. The V end lost 3 bases, the J end lost 3 bases, and 15 bases lay between the germline ends. The DNA for the CDR3 is TGTGCCAGCAGCCAGGAAGTACGACAGGTCTACAATGAGCAGTTCTTC. It yields the protein CASSQEVRQVYNEQFF.

Ten or more counts support this clonotype. This chain uses TRBV20-1 with TRBJ2-3; 11 bases align to TRBD2. In germline, CDR1 is DFQATT, CDR2 SNEGSKA (reference sequence). V gave up 3 bases and J gave up 5 bases; unmatched junction bases: 10. CDR3 length equals 16 residues. CDR3 nucleotides: TGCAGTGCTAGGTTAAATAGCGGGGGGGCTGGAGATACGCAGTATTTT. It is translated as CSARLNSGGAGDTQYF.

The chain recombines TRBV28 with TRBJ2-7, with TRBD1 identical over 7 bases. Unmatched junction bases numbered 9, after V lost 7 bases and J lost 0 bases. The CDR3 spans 15 residues. Germline V lookup: CDR1 MDHEN, CDR2 SYDVKM. The CDR3 protein is CASTEQGLSSYEQYF. For the CDR3, the DNA is TGTGCCAGCACAGAACAGGGGTTGAGCTCCTACGAGCAGTACTTC.

In its sample, this clonotype is medium-sized (0.01 to 0.1%). The V call is TRBV5-4, the J call TRBJ2-3; D is possibly TRBD1 or TRBD2 (5 bases each). Germline values: CDR1 SGHNT, CDR2 YYREEE (reference sequence). This CDR3 comprises 14 residues. The V gene lost 0 bases and the J gene lost 4 bases, with 9 bases spanning the gap. CDR3: CASSLAGRADTQYF. CDR3 DNA sequence: TGTGCCAGCAGCTTGGCGGGGCGGGCAGATACGCAGTATTTT.

At least ten counts were recorded for this clonotype. The V gene is TRBV7-2, the J gene TRBJ2-7; 8 bases match TRBD2. CDR3 length: 16 amino acids. V lost 1 base, J lost 0 bases, and 5 bases stayed unmatched. CDR1 is SGHTA, CDR2 FQGNSA, per germline. In nucleotides, the CDR3 is TGTGCCAGCAGCTTAGGTCACGGGGGGGCCTCCTACGAGCAGTACTTC. It is translated as CASSLGHGGASYEQYF.

This rearrangement joins TRBV20-1 to TRBJ1-5; D gene ambiguous. Germline V gives CDR1 DFQATT, CDR2 SNEGSKA (reference sequence). V lost 5 bases and J 2 bases, leaving 13 bases between the germline ends. CDR3 length equals 14 residues. CDR3 coding DNA: TGCAGTGCTCTTGACCATTTAGGCAATCAGCCCCAGCATTTT. This codes for CSALDHLGNQPQHF.

Only a few counts were recorded for this clonotype. The chain uses TRBV20-1 and TRBJ2-5, with no clear D. Germline V gene sequence: CDR1 DFQATT, CDR2 SNEGSKA (reference sequence). The CDR3 is made up of 13 amino acids. The V end lost 1 base, the J end lost 5 bases, and 11 bases lay between the germline ends. This CDR3 reads CSARVASRETQYF. In DNA, the CDR3 is TGCAGTGCTAGAGTAGCCAGCCGCGAGACCCAGTACTTC.

Only a few counts were recorded for this clonotype. The gene calls are TRBV20-1 and TRBJ2-7, with TRBD2 identical over 8 bases. V shed 0 bases and J 0 bases; nucleotides not matched to a gene: 10. The CDR3 covers 17 residues. CDR1 and CDR2 from the germline V gene are DFQATT and SNEGSKA (reference sequence). The CDR3 DNA reads as TGCAGTGCTAGAGATCCGAGGACGGGAGGGAGCTCCTACGAGCAGTACTTC. Residues: CSARDPRTGGSSYEQYF.

This clonotype was found many times. This chain joins TRBV7-3 and TRBJ1-1; D possibly corresponds to TRBD1 (6 bases). CDR3 length: 17 residues. The V gene's germline CDR1 is SGHTA and CDR2 FQGTGA. Trimming left V 3 bases short and J 3 bases short, with 20 bases between. CDR3 residues: CASSFGRTVIRDTEAFF. The CDR3, as DNA: TGTGCCAGCAGCTTTGGCCGGACAGTCATAAGGGACACTGAAGCTTTCTTT.